This TCR beta chain came from a study of blood T cell repertoires in COVID-19. Produced via immunoSEQ multiplex PCR; TCRdb's table is partial and in-frame only. The sample includes about 440,000 clones, 90% seen only once; the top ten take about 0.57%. Enrollees, about 18 to 95 years old, lived in around 23 US areas. Clinical history reported by participants formed the basis on which cohorts were assigned. The sample comprised PBMCs or T cells enriched from blood (not recorded which). The TCR originated in a man between 18 and 29 years old who had recovered from COVID-19.

CDR3 sequence reads: CASSRGQWGSGGRYEQYF. DNA for the CDR3: TGTGCCAGCAGCAGAGGGCAATGGGGTAGCGGGGGACGCTACGAGCAGTACTTC. The V and J genes are TRBV21-1 and TRBJ2-7; whether TRBD2, the table's D call, matches the DNA was not checked. TRBV21-1 is given as a pseudogene. The CDR3 is 18 residues long.